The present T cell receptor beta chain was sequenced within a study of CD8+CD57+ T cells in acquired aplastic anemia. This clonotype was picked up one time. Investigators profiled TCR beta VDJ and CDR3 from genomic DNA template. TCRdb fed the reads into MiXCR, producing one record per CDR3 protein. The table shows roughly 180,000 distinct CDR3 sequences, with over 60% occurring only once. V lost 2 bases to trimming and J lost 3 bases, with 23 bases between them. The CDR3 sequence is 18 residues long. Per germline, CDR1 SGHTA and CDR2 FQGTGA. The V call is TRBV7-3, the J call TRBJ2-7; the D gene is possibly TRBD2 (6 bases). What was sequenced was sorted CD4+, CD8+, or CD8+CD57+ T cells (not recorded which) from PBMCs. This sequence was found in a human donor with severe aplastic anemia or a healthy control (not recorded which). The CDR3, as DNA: TGTGCCAGCAGCTTAGGAGGGTCCGATCCCCTCAGTGGCTACGAGCAGTACTTC. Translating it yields CASSLGGSDPLSGYEQYF.